This T cell receptor beta chain came from a study of T cells after posttransplantation cyclophosphamide. Study results and caveats: Blood and skin or GI T cell repertoires showed limited TRB overlap. Recipient CMV seropositivity and CMV reactivation strongly tracked TRB clonality. Donor-recipient repertoire similarity was low at 1-2 months, rising over year one.

The data were produced by immunoSEQ multiplex PCR, yet TCRdb's version contains in-frame clones alone and is incomplete. The sample carries roughly 49,000 clones, 85% to 90% recorded once. The CDR3 covers 13 residues. The V end was cut by 7 bases, the J end by 0 bases, with 9 bases between. The germline V gene encodes CDR1 LNHDA and CDR2 SQIVND (reference sequence). In regard to this clone: Its antigen is undetermined.

The sequenced sample consisted of PBMCs. The chain recombines TRBV19 with TRBJ2-5; tentative D call: TRBD1 (6 bases). The TCR originated in a man aged 30 to 45 with a blood cancer, CMV-positive, and with a related stem cell donor. The CDR3 reads CASTGQYQETQYF. Written as DNA, the CDR3 is TGTGCCAGTACCGGACAGTACCAAGAGACCCAGTACTTC.